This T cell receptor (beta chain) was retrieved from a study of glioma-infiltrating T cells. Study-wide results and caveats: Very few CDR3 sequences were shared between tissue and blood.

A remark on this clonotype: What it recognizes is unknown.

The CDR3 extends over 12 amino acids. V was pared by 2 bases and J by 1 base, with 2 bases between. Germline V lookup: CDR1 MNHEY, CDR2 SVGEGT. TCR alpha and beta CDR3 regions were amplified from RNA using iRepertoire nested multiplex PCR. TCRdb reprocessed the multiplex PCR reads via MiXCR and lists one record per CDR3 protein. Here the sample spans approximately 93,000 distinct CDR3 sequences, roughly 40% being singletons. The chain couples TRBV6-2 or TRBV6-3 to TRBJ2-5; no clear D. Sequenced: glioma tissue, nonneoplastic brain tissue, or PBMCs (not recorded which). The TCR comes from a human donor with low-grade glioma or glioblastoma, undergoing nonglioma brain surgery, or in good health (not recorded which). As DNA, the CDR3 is TGTGCCAGCAGTTACAGCCAAGAGACCCAGTACTTC. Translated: CASSYSQETQYF.